This T cell receptor (beta chain) is drawn from a study of shared clonotypes between healthy human individuals. Assay runs were performed at deep level. Generated by immunoSEQ multiplex PCR, the TCRdb table keeps only in-frame clones and is missing some. The table has about 610,000 clones, 96% seen once; the top ten hold roughly 0.1%. The CDR3 loop spans 16 amino acids. Losses at the gene ends were 5 bases for V and 12 bases for J; bases not matched to a gene: 18. Germline values: CDR1 LNHNV, CDR2 YYDKDF (reference sequence). The naive CD8 population came from CD45RO-negative cells selected for CCR7, without terminally differentiated effector memory CD45RA+ cells. A note on this clone: Its cognate antigen is unknown.

The study's findings and limits: Non-shared clonotypes had lower generation probabilities than clonotypes shared by all four sorted-subset donors.

This chain joins TRBV15 and TRBJ2-1; 8 bases are a match to TRBD2. The source material was naive CD8+ T cells sorted from blood. The receptor's source is a woman aged 25 to 39 in good health. DNA for the CDR3: TGTGCCACCAGCCGGGCCACTAGCGGAAAACATAGGGGGCAGTTCTTC. Translated: CATSRATSGKHRGQFF.